This T cell receptor (beta chain) is from a study of T-cell memory formation after mild COVID-19. Study-level points and caveats: Clones contracting day 15 to 85 were balanced CD4/CD8; later expanders leaned CD4+. Second-wave clones that peaked on day 37 lacked confirmed SARS-CoV-2 specificity. The study detected some responding clones in pre-infection memory, suggesting cross-reactive memory joined. Shrinking CD4+ clones resided mostly in CM and EM, and CD8+ ones in EMRA.

TCRdb redid the calling of the 5' RACE reads with MiXCR, one entry per CDR3 protein. The sample includes approximately 200,000 distinct CDR3 sequences, around 16% of them seen just once. With regard to this clonotype: Its target is not known.

Germline V CDR1 and CDR2: DFQATT, SNEGSKA (reference sequence). V lost 5 bases and J 4 bases, leaving 11 bases between the germline ends. The length of the CDR3 is 12 residues. This receptor was taken from an adult woman who had mild COVID-19 (a few samples of this study predate the infection). Cell type and time point are not known. V gene TRBV20-1 combines with J gene TRBJ2-5; D is undetermined. Sequenced sample: PBMCs or a T cell subset sorted from them (not recorded which). CDR3 in amino acids: CSAQKIAETQYF. CDR3 bases: TGCAGTGCTCAAAAGATAGCAGAGACCCAGTACTTC.